The rows below give T cell receptor beta chains drawn from one sample of a study of blood T cell repertoires in COVID-19. Using immunoSEQ multiplex PCR, the repertoire was profiled, and TCRdb retains in-frame clones only, with some absent. The sample yields hundreds of thousands of clones, 75% to 90% seen once. The sequenced sample consisted of PBMCs or T cells enriched from blood (not recorded which). The receptors derive from a man between 25 and 39 years old who had recovered from COVID-19. CDR3s include the opening cysteine and the closing phenylalanine or tryptophan. D genes are given only for firm matches. Where a row states a size, it is once, few, many or the class of an expanded clone; other rows omit it.

TRBD2	TRBJ2-2	TRBV7-9	-	TGTGCCAGCAGCTCGCTCTCAAGCGGGGTAGTCACCGGGGAGCTGTTTTTT	CASSSLSSGVVTGELFF
TRBD1	TRBJ1-5	TRBV2	-	TGTGCCAGCAGTGAGGGACAGGGCAATCAGCCCCAGCATTTT	CASSEGQGNQPQHF
-	TRBJ2-7	TRBV18	-	TGTGCCAGCTCACCTAGCCACTCCTACGAGCAGTACTTC	CASSPSHSYEQYF
-	TRBJ2-4	TRBV6-2/TRBV6-3	-	TGTGCCAGCAGTTACTCGACAGGTGGGGTGGTACACATTCAGTACTTC	CASSYSTGGVVHIQYF
-	TRBJ2-1	TRBV18	-	TGTGCCAGCTCACCGGAAACACTGGAGGGTTACTACAATGAGCAGTTCTTC	CASSPETLEGYYNEQFF
-	TRBJ2-7	TRBV18	-	TGTGCCAGCTCGACTGGAGCGAAATTTCTCGAGCAGTACTTC	CASSTGAKFLEQYF
TRBD1	TRBJ2-1	TRBV24-1	-	TGTGCCACCAGTTTTAGGGACAGGGGAGGTGAGCAGTTCTTC	CATSFRDRGGEQFF
TRBD1	TRBJ1-6	TRBV25-1	-	TGTGCCAGCAGTGAATATACGGGACAGGGTGATTCACCCCTCCACTTT	CASSEYTGQGDSPLHF
-	TRBJ2-3	TRBV27	-	TGTGCCAGCAGTATAACGGGAGCTGATACGCAGTATTTT	CASSITGADTQYF
-	TRBJ2-7	TRBV5-6	once	TGTGCCAGCAGCCGAGTCTCGGAGTACGAGCAGTACTTC	CASSRVSEYEQYF
TRBD1	TRBJ2-7	TRBV19	once	TGTGCCAGTAGGAAAGGACAGGGGACCTACGAGCAGTACTTC	CASRKGQGTYEQYF
TRBD1	TRBJ1-2	TRBV7-8	-	TGTGCCAGCAGCTCCCGGGACAGGGGATATGGCTACACCTTC	CASSSRDRGYGYTF
TRBD2	TRBJ2-3	TRBV5-1	-	TGCGCCAGCAGCTTGGGCGGGACTAGCGGGAGTACAGATACGCAGTATTTT	CASSLGGTSGSTDTQYF
TRBD2	TRBJ2-3	TRBV19	-	TGTGCCACCAGGAGAGCGGGAAGCACAGATACGCAGTATTTT	CATRRAGSTDTQYF
TRBD2	TRBJ2-7	TRBV28	-	TGTGCCAGCAGTTTCCAGCGGGATCCCCTCGAGCAGTACTTC	CASSFQRDPLEQYF
TRBD2	TRBJ2-2	TRBV19	-	TGTGCCAGTAGTATTATGACTAGCGGGGCCGGGGAGCTGTTTTTT	CASSIMTSGAGELFF
TRBD2	TRBJ2-7	TRBV7-9	-	TGTGCCAGCAGCGCAACTAGCGGGAGCTACGAGCAGTACTTC	CASSATSGSYEQYF
TRBD2	TRBJ2-2	TRBV7-8	-	TGTGCCAGCAGCTTCCCTAGCGGGAGGGCGAACACCGGGGAGCTGTTTTTT	CASSFPSGRANTGELFF
TRBD1	TRBJ1-1	TRBV6-1	-	TGTGCCAGCAGTGACAGGGGGCCCACTGAAGCTTTCTTT	CASSDRGPTEAFF
TRBD1	TRBJ2-7	TRBV25-1	-	TGTGCCAGCAGTAGGGGACAGGGGACGTACGAGCAGTACTTC	CASSRGQGTYEQYF
-	TRBJ1-5	TRBV10-2	few	TGCGCCAGCAGCAGGGGTAGGGAGCCCCAGCATTTT	CASSRGREPQHF
-	TRBJ2-2	TRBV11-2	once	TGTGCCAGCAGCCAGCTCCCGAGGGAGTCGGCCGGGGAGCTGTTTTTT	CASSQLPRESAGELFF
TRBD1	TRBJ1-2	TRBV19	-	TGTGCCAGTAGTAGACAGGGGTTAGCCTATGGCTACACCTTC	CASSRQGLAYGYTF
TRBD1	TRBJ2-1	TRBV24-1	-	TGTGCCACCAGTGATCGACAGGGGTCGGATTTGTCCTACAATGAGCAGTTCTTC	CATSDRQGSDLSYNEQFF
-	TRBJ1-4	TRBV24-1	-	TGTGCCACCAGTGACACAACTAATGAAAAACTGTTTTTT	CATSDTTNEKLFF
TRBD2	TRBJ2-7	TRBV3-1/TRBV3-2	few	TGTGCCAGCAGCCAGACACTAGCGGGTCCCTCCTACGAGCAGTACTTC	CASSQTLAGPSYEQYF
-	TRBJ1-1	TRBV4-1	once	TGCGCCAGCAGCCCCCGCCCACAGGGTGAAGCTTTCTTT	CASSPRPQGEAFF
TRBD1	TRBJ2-6	TRBV7-6	-	TGTGCCAGCAGCCTTCTAGGGGGCCGCCTCTCTGGGGCCAACGTCCTGACTTTC	CASSLLGGRLSGANVLTF
-	TRBJ2-3	TRBV2	once	TGTGCCAGCCTAACTTCCCAAGAGGATACGCAGTATTTT	CASLTSQEDTQYF
TRBD2	TRBJ2-7	TRBV4-1	once	TGCGCCAGCAGCCAAGGATATGGAGCGGGAGGCTACGAGCAGTACTTC	CASSQGYGAGGYEQYF
-	TRBJ1-5	TRBV9	-	TGTGCCAGCAGTGAAGGGGAGCGGGGACAGCCCCAGCATTTT	CASSEGERGQPQHF
-	TRBJ2-7	TRBV6-5	-	TGTGCCAGCAGTCGACGAGGGACATACGAGCAGTACTTC	CASSRRGTYEQYF
-	TRBJ2-3	TRBV18	-	TGTGCCAGCTCAGAGTCTGGGCTCGTTCTAGATACGCAGTATTTT	CASSESGLVLDTQYF
TRBD2	TRBJ2-1	TRBV14	-	TGTGCCAGCAGCCCGAGGACTAGCGGGAGTGGGAATGAGCAGTTCTTC	CASSPRTSGSGNEQFF
-	TRBJ2-1	TRBV28	-	TGTGCCAGCAGTTTAAGGGCTAGCTGGAATGAGCAGTTCTTC	CASSLRASWNEQFF
-	TRBJ1-5	TRBV28	-	TGTGCCAGCAGTCCCGCGGGAGGAAATCAGCCCCAGCATTTT	CASSPAGGNQPQHF
-	TRBJ1-5	TRBV28	once	TGTGCCAGCGCAGGGCCCGATCAGCCCCAGCATTTT	CASAGPDQPQHF
TRBD1	TRBJ1-4	TRBV28	-	TGTGCCAGCAGGACCGGGACAGGGTACCCTGAAAAACTGTTTTTT	CASRTGTGYPEKLFF
-	TRBJ2-1	TRBV27	-	TGTGCCAGCGGGGTCGGGGGAGCATACAATGAGCAGTTCTTC	CASGVGGAYNEQFF
TRBD2	TRBJ2-7	TRBV20-1	-	TGCAGTGCTAGTGAAAGCGGGGGAATCTCCTACGAGCAGTACTTC	CSASESGGISYEQYF
-	TRBJ1-5	TRBV19	-	TGTGCCAGTAGTATTGGGGGGGCCAATCAGCCCCAGCATTTT	CASSIGGANQPQHF
-	TRBJ2-2	TRBV27	-	TGTGCCAGCAGCCAGGGCCCCGGGCCCGCCGGGGAGCTGTTTTTT	CASSQGPGPAGELFF
-	TRBJ2-7	TRBV21-1	-	TGTGCCAGCAGCAAAGATAATAAGGGAGGGTGCACCTACGAGCAGTACTTC	CASSKDNKGGCTYEQYF
TRBD1	TRBJ1-2	TRBV19	few	TGTGCCAGTAGTATAGGCGACAGGGGGCCGCTTGTAGACGGCTACACCTTC	CASSIGDRGPLVDGYTF
TRBD1	TRBJ1-3	TRBV28	-	TGTGCCAGCAGTCCCATCGGGACAGGGAATTCTGGAAACACCATATATTTT	CASSPIGTGNSGNTIYF
-	TRBJ2-5	TRBV18	-	TGTGCCAGCTCACCCCAGGAACCGGAGACCCAGTACTTC	CASSPQEPETQYF
TRBD1	TRBJ1-2	TRBV28	-	TGTGCCAGCAGTGAGACCGGGACAGGCCCCAGGGGCTATGGCTACACCTTC	CASSETGTGPRGYGYTF
-	TRBJ1-5	TRBV27	-	TGTGCCAGCAGTAGCAGGAGCAATCAGCCCCAGCATTTT	CASSSRSNQPQHF
-	TRBJ2-3	TRBV28	-	TGTGCCAGCAGTTTACAGGGATTTGGAGATACGCAGTATTTT	CASSLQGFGDTQYF
TRBD1	TRBJ2-7	TRBV13	-	TGTGCCAGCAGCGACCGAGGGACAGGGGATCGCGAGCAGTACTTC	CASSDRGTGDREQYF
-	TRBJ2-5	TRBV18	-	TGTGCCAGCTCACATGCCGGGACAAATCAAGAGACCCAGTACTTC	CASSHAGTNQETQYF
TRBD2	TRBJ2-3	TRBV19	once	TGTGCCAGTAGTACCCTGGGACTAGCGGGAGGGAAAGATACGCAGTATTTT	CASSTLGLAGGKDTQYF
-	TRBJ1-1	TRBV5-1	-	TGCGCCAGCAGCTTGTCCTCGAGTATCGAAGCTTTCTTT	CASSLSSSIEAFF
-	TRBJ1-1	TRBV4-1	-	TGCGCCAGCAGCCGACGTGAGGGCGGTGGCACTGAAGCTTTCTTT	CASSRREGGGTEAFF
TRBD1	TRBJ1-2	TRBV18	once	TGTGCCAGCTCAACAGGGACAGGGGGCGTTTATGGCTACACCTTC	CASSTGTGGVYGYTF
TRBD2	TRBJ2-3	TRBV27	-	TGTGCCAGCAGGTTAATTAGTAGCGGGAGCGGGGGAGATACGCAGTATTTT	CASRLISSGSGGDTQYF
-	TRBJ2-5	TRBV6-5	few	TGTGCCAGCAGCCTAGGACATTCGTACCAAGAGACCCAGTACTTC	CASSLGHSYQETQYF